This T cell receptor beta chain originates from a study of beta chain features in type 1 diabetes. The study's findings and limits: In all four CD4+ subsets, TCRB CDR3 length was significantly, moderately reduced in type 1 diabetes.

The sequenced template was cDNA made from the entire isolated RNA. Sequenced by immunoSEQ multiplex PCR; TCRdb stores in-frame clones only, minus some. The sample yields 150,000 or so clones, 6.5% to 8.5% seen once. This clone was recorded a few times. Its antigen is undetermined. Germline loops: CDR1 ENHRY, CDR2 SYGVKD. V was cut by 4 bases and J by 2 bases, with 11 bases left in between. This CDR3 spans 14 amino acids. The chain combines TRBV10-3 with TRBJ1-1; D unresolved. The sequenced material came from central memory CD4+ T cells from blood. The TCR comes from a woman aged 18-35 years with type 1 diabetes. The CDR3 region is CAISVAVKNTEAFF. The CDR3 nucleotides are TGTGCCATCAGTGTGGCAGTAAAAAACACTGAAGCTTTCTTT.